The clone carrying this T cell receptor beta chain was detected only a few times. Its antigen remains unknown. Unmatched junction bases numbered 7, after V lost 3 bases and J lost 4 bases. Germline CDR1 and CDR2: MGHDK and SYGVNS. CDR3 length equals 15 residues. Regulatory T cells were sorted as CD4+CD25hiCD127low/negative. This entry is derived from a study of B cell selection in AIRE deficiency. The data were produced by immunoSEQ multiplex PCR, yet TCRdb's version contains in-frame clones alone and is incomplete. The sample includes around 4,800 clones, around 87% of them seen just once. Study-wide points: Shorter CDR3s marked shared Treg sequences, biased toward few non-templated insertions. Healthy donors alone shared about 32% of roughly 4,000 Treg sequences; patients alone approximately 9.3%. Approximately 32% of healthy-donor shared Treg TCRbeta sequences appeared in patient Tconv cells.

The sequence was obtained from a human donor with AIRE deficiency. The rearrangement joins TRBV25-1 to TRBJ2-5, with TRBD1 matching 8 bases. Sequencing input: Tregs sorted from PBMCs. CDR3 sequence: CASSDPSGGRETQYF. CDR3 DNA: TGTGCCAGCAGTGACCCCTCAGGGGGCCGAGAGACCCAGTACTTC.